Listed here are 31 T cell receptor beta chains from one sample, sequenced in a study of T cell changes during pregnancy in multiple sclerosis. Sequencing used immunoSEQ multiplex PCR; TCRdb keeps in-frame clones, though not all of them. The top ten hold less than 6% of the sample, which has over 50,000 clones, about 87% seen once. The source material was peripheral blood from another person, used as feeder cells. These receptors were taken from a human donor whose cells served as feeder cells for cultures in a pregnancy study.

This chain links TRBV7-9 with TRBJ1-2, with D unresolved. The V and J ends lost 1 base and 3 bases respectively, with 12 bases between them. There are 15 residues in the CDR3. Germline V gene lookup returns CDR1 SEHNR and CDR2 FQNEAQ (reference sequence). The CDR3 sequence is CASSLGLGSDYGYTF. CDR3 sequence (DNA): TGTGCCAGCAGCTTAGGGCTGGGGTCGGACTATGGCTACACCTTC. Using reference TRBV7-9 and TRBJ1-2 for the parts outside the CDR3, the full variable domain is DTGVSQNPRHKITKRGQNVTFRCDPISEHNRLYWYRQTLGQGPEFLTYFQNEAQLEKSRLLSDRFSAERPKGSFSTLEIQRTEQGDSAMYLCASSLGLGSDYGYTFGSGTRLTVV.

The chain combines TRBV6-5 with TRBJ1-6; TRBD1 agrees at 7 bases. Germline CDR1 MNHEY, CDR2 SVGAGI. The J segment lost 7 bases and the V segment lost 4 bases, leaving 4 bases of the junction unmatched. The CDR3 sequence is 14 residues long. The CDR3, as DNA: TGTGCCAGCAGTTTAGGGACAGAAAATTCACCCCTCCACTTT. It specifies CASSLGTENSPLHF.

This chain joins TRBV19 and TRBJ2-5; D not certain. V gave up 1 base and J gave up 1 base, with 4 bases separating them. CDR1 LNHDA and CDR2 SQIVND come from the germline V gene (reference sequence). This CDR3 spans 13 amino acids. This CDR3 is CASSIALQETQYF. For the CDR3, the DNA is TGTGCCAGTAGTATAGCCCTCCAAGAGACCCAGTACTTC.

This clone turned up a few times. One end of the junction fails to match germline, which may point to a read error. V usage is TRBV7-7 and J usage is TRBJ2-5; a weak D match, TRBD1 (5 bases). CDR3 size: 15 residues. The V gene's germline CDR1 is SSHAT and CDR2 FNYEAQ (reference sequence). The CDR3 DNA is TGTGCTAGCAGCTTAGGGCAGGGAAGGGTTGAGACCCAGTACTTC. This encodes CASSLGQGRVETQYF.

V usage is TRBV6-5 and J usage is TRBJ2-1; possibly TRBD2 for D (6 bases). V was shortened by 8 bases and J by 8 bases, with 13 bases between the two germline ends. Germline V gene lookup returns CDR1 MNHEY and CDR2 SVGAGI. The CDR3 consists of 12 residues. The CDR3 nucleotides are TGTGCCAGCGGACTACTAAGGCATGAGCAGTTCTTC. This translates into CASGLLRHEQFF.

This chain links TRBV5-1 with TRBJ2-2; 9 bases map to TRBD1. After removal of 3 bases from V and 0 bases from J, the junction contained 3 bases not matched to a gene. The length of the CDR3 is 16 residues. Germline loops: CDR1 SGHRS, CDR2 YFSETQ. In DNA form, the CDR3 reads TGCGCCAGCAGCTCTACAGGGGGCGCGAACACCGGGGAGCTGTTTTTT. Residues: CASSSTGGANTGELFF.

This sequence joins TRBV5-6 and TRBJ2-1; 9 bases are shared with TRBD2. The V segment lost 0 bases and the J segment 15 bases; nucleotides outside the gene matches: 10. In germline, CDR1 is SGHDT, CDR2 YYEEEE. The length of the CDR3 is 14 residues. DNA for the CDR3: TGTGCCAGCAGCTTGGGAGGCCGCGGGGGGGCCCCGTTCTTC. It yields the protein CASSLGGRGGAPFF.

The J gene is TRBJ2-2, the V gene TRBV2; 7 bases align to TRBD1. V lost 6 bases to trimming and J lost 3 bases; unmatched junction nucleotides: 7. Germline CDR1 SNHLY, CDR2 FYNNEI. This CDR3 has 15 residues. The CDR3 spells CASSADRVYTGELFF. The CDR3 DNA reads as TGTGCCAGCAGCGCCGACAGGGTATACACCGGGGAGCTGTTTTTT.

V usage is TRBV18 and J usage is TRBJ1-1, with a weak D call TRBD1 (5 bases). V was clipped by 3 bases and J by 4 bases, with 15 bases between them. This CDR3 region has 15 residues. Germline V gene lookup returns CDR1 KGHSH and CDR2 LQKENI. The CDR3 nucleotides are TGTGCCAGCTCACCTAACCAGGGCGACGGCACTGAAGCTTTCTTT. It encodes CASSPNQGDGTEAFF.

This clone was picked up one time. V usage is TRBV4-2 and J usage is TRBJ2-1, with TRBD1 matching 9 bases. Germline CDR1 is LGHNA and CDR2 is YNFKEQ. V lost 0 bases to trimming and J lost 0 bases; unmatched junction nucleotides: 6. CDR3 length: 18 residues. The CDR3 bases are TGTGCCAGCAGCCAAGAGGGGGGACAGGGAAGCTCCTACAATGAGCAGTTCTTC. Its translation is CASSQEGGQGSSYNEQFF.

J is TRBJ1-6 and V is TRBV6-1; 9 bases agree with TRBD1. Trimming at V came to 7 bases and at J to 9 bases, leaving 1 base not matched to a gene. The CDR3 totals 12 residues. The germline V gene has CDR1 MNHNS and CDR2 SASEGT. The CDR3, as DNA: TGTGCCAGCAACAGGGGGCTTTCACCCCTCCACTTT. Amino acid sequence: CASNRGLSPLHF.

The V gene is TRBV7-6, the J gene TRBJ1-3, with D possibly TRBD1 on 6 matching bases. The V gene's germline CDR1 is SGHVS and CDR2 FNYEAQ. The CDR3 has 16 residues. V lost 4 bases to trimming and J lost 4 bases, with 17 bases between them. The CDR3 protein is CASSSPHKGGGNTIYF. The CDR3 DNA follows: TGTGCCAGCAGCTCACCCCATAAGGGGGGAGGAAACACCATATATTTT.

This chain connects TRBV5-4 to TRBJ1-2; the match to TRBD1 covers 7 bases. The J segment lost 3 bases and the V segment lost 0 bases, leaving 2 bases of the junction unmatched. The CDR3 spans 14 residues. Germline loops: CDR1 SGHNT, CDR2 YYREEE (reference sequence). For the CDR3, the DNA is TGTGCCAGCAGCTTGGGGGGGACAGACTATGGCTACACCTTC. Residues: CASSLGGTDYGYTF.

The J gene is TRBJ1-2, the V gene TRBV18, with no clear D. Trimming took off 6 bases at V and 0 bases at J, with 8 bases between the two ends. Per germline, CDR1 KGHSH and CDR2 LQKENI. This CDR3 is built from 13 residues. As DNA, the CDR3 is TGTGCCAGCTCGTACACCACTAACTATGGCTACACCTTC. This codes for CASSYTTNYGYTF.

CDR3 protein: CASSDPGLAGADTQYF. The DNA of the CDR3 is TGTGCCAGCAGTGACCCGGGACTAGCGGGTGCAGATACGCAGTATTTT. The chain carries TRBV2 and TRBJ2-3; TRBD2 matches at 12 bases. Trimming cost V 3 bases and J 4 bases; bases outside gene matches: 5. The CDR3 covers 16 residues. Germline CDR1 and CDR2: SNHLY and FYNNEI. The variable domain in full, with the rest retrieved from reference TRBV2 and TRBJ2-3, is EPEVTQTPSHQVTQMGQEVILRCVPISNHLYFYWYRQILGQKVEFLVSFYNNEISEKSEIFDDQFSVERPDGSNFTLKIRSTKLEDSAMYFCASSDPGLAGADTQYFGPGTRLTVL.

The chain couples TRBV21-1 to TRBJ2-4; the DNA was not used to check the table's D call, TRBD1. TRBV21-1 is a documented pseudogene. The CDR3 has 13 amino acids. The CDR3 DNA is TGTGCCAGCAACAGGGGGCGAATGGACATTCAGTACTTC. Its translation is CASNRGRMDIQYF.

J is TRBJ1-1 and V is TRBV7-9, with 7 bases matching TRBD1. The CDR3 is made up of 14 amino acids. V lost 4 bases, J lost 9 bases, and 11 bases stayed unmatched. Germline assignment: CDR1 SEHNR and CDR2 FQNEAQ (reference sequence). CDR3 in amino acids: CASSSSGGSSQAFF. DNA of the CDR3: TGTGCCAGCAGCTCCTCAGGGGGAAGTTCTCAAGCTTTCTTT.

This chain links TRBV28 with TRBJ2-1; 10 nucleotides agree with TRBD2. The CDR3 contains 15 residues. V gave up 5 bases and J gave up 7 bases; unmatched junction bases: 8. Germline values: CDR1 MDHEN, CDR2 SYDVKM. The CDR3: CASSRSGRADNEQFF. CDR3 DNA: TGTGCCAGCAGTCGCAGCGGGAGGGCAGATAATGAGCAGTTCTTC.

The rearrangement joins TRBV5-1 to TRBJ2-3; D unresolved. Trimming took off 0 bases at V and 7 bases at J, with 15 bases between the two ends. From germline, CDR1 is SGHRS and CDR2 YFSETQ. CDR3 length: 15 amino acids. CDR3 sequence reads: CASSLGDASLNTQYF. The CDR3 bases are TGCGCCAGCAGCTTGGGAGATGCATCGTTGAATACGCAGTATTTT.

The chain has TRBV4-2 and TRBJ2-3; 10 bases are a match to TRBD1. The germline V gene encodes CDR1 LGHNA and CDR2 YNFKEQ. Trimming at V came to 5 bases and at J to 8 bases, leaving 7 bases not matched to a gene. The CDR3 has 14 amino acids. For the CDR3, the DNA is TGTGCCAGCAGCTCCCGGGACAGGGGTGGTACGCAGTATTTT. It translates to CASSSRDRGGTQYF.

The rearrangement uses TRBV19 and TRBJ2-2, with unresolved D. Trimming removed 3 bases from V and 8 bases from J, with 10 bases in between. Germline V lookup: CDR1 LNHDA, CDR2 SQIVND (reference sequence). The CDR3 loop spans 13 amino acids. The CDR3 bases are TGTGCCAGTAGTATCTTTCTGGAGGGGGAGCTGTTTTTT. Translated: CASSIFLEGELFF.

Concerning this clone itself: This same CDR3 is encoded by further DNA sequences in the sample. V is TRBV19 and J is TRBJ1-5; TRBD1 matches at 9 bases. Germline V gene data show CDR1 as LNHDA and CDR2 as SQIVND (reference sequence). The CDR3 is 15 amino acids. J was trimmed by 6 bases and V by 3 bases; bases with no gene match: 6. The chain's CDR3 is CASSIPGQGTQPQHF. The CDR3 DNA sequence: TGTGCCAGTAGTATCCCGGGACAGGGTACTCAGCCCCAGCATTTT.

V and J are TRBV29-1 and TRBJ2-7; 7 nucleotides agree with TRBD2. Germline V lookup: CDR1 SQVTM, CDR2 ANQGSEA. The CDR3 length is 13 residues. After removal of 4 bases from V and 3 bases from J, the junction contained 6 bases not matched to a gene. CDR3 DNA sequence: TGCAGCGTTGTGGGGGGGTTGGTCTACGAGCAGTACTTC. It specifies CSVVGGLVYEQYF.

J is TRBJ1-2 and V is TRBV10-1; 7 bases line up with TRBD1. J gave up 4 bases and V 5 bases, and 4 bases lay outside the gene matches. Germline CDR1 is WNHNN and CDR2 is SYGVQD (reference sequence). The length of the CDR3 is 13 residues. The CDR3 loop is CASSPGQAYGYTF. CDR3 sequence (DNA): TGCGCCAGCAGTCCTGGACAGGCCTATGGCTACACCTTC.

This clone was seen only once. This sequence joins TRBV6-6 and TRBJ2-7; weak D call: TRBD2 (6 bases). Deletions cut 5 bases from V and 10 bases from J, with 21 bases between. The CDR3 is 14 amino acids. Germline lookup yields CDR1 MNHNY and CDR2 SVGAGI (reference sequence). The CDR3 region has the DNA TGTGCCAGCAGTCGGACTATCAGCTACGATCGCCAGTACTTC. Translation gives CASSRTISYDRQYF.

The CDR3 sequence: CASSDGSGGDGYTF. The CDR3 DNA reads TGTGCCAGCAGTGACGGTAGCGGAGGGGATGGCTACACCTTC. The chain combines TRBV6-4 with TRBJ1-2; possibly TRBD1 for D (5 bases). The CDR3 runs 14 residues. Per germline, CDR1 MRHNA and CDR2 SNTAGT. V was trimmed by 2 bases and J by 6 bases, leaving 13 bases between them.

The chain has TRBV29-1 and TRBJ2-1, with 11 bases lining up with TRBD1. J was trimmed by 9 bases and V by 7 bases; bases with no gene match: 17. From germline, CDR1 is SQVTM and CDR2 ANQGSEA. The CDR3 sequence is 16 residues long. DNA of the CDR3: TGCAGCGGAACCCCGGACAGGGGGCGGTTGCGAGGTGAGCAGTTCTTC. It encodes CSGTPDRGRLRGEQFF.

The chain employs TRBV19 and TRBJ2-6, with D unclear. Per the germline V gene, CDR1 is LNHDA and CDR2 is SQIVND (reference sequence). The CDR3 length is 13 residues. The V and J ends lost 8 bases and 0 bases respectively, with 5 bases between them. DNA for the CDR3: TGTGCCAGTGGTAGCTCTGGGGCCAACGTCCTGACTTTC. This gives the protein CASGSSGANVLTF.

The V gene is TRBV6-5, the J gene TRBJ1-6; TRBD1 is a possible D gene (5 bases). This CDR3 comprises 14 residues. Germline values: CDR1 MNHEY, CDR2 SVGAGI. V shed 7 bases and J shed 7 bases, with 14 bases lying between them. CDR3 loop: CASTPWGDNSPLHF. The CDR3 DNA reads as TGTGCCAGCACCCCGTGGGGGGACAATTCACCCCTCCACTTT.

The CDR3 is CASRQVNTEAFF. In nucleotides, the CDR3 is TGTGCCAGCAGACAGGTGAACACTGAAGCTTTCTTT. V usage is TRBV6-1 and J usage is TRBJ1-1; weak D call: TRBD1 (5 bases). This CDR3 is built from 12 residues. V gave up 6 bases and J gave up 0 bases, with 5 bases separating them. CDR1 is MNHNS, CDR2 SASEGT, per germline.

The gene calls are TRBV19 and TRBJ2-7, with 8 nucleotides matching TRBD1. With 3 bases clipped from V and 3 bases from J, the junction kept 1 base outside the gene matches. The CDR3 length is 13 residues. CDR1 is LNHDA, CDR2 SQIVND, per germline (reference sequence). The CDR3: CASSITGGYEQYF. In nucleotides, the CDR3 is TGTGCCAGTAGTATTACAGGGGGCTACGAGCAGTACTTC.